This T cell receptor beta chain was found in a study of beta chain features in type 1 diabetes. General study points: Patients' naive, central memory and Treg TCRB repertoires seemed closer to one another than those of healthy donors.

Since all of the isolated RNA was reverse transcribed, expressed TCRB transcripts were what got sequenced. Generated by immunoSEQ multiplex PCR, the TCRdb table keeps only in-frame clones and is missing some. The data show about 290,000 clones, 7% to 9% seen once. The length of the CDR3 is 13 residues. V lost 4 bases to trimming and J lost 5 bases, with 9 bases between them. The germline V gene has CDR1 KGHSY and CDR2 FQNENV. About this clone itself: As yet, its antigen is unknown.

This receptor was taken from a woman under 30 in good health. The sequencing sample was made of central memory CD4+ T cells from blood. The chain uses TRBV16 and TRBJ2-1; TRBD2 is a possible D gene (6 bases). CDR3 region: CASSPGLNNEQFF. Here the CDR3 DNA reads TGTGCCAGCAGCCCGGGACTGAACAATGAGCAGTTCTTC.